The clone carrying this TCR beta chain occurred a few times. As yet, its antigen is unknown. The same CDR3 arises from other DNA sequences in this sample as well. Only in-frame clones appear in the TCRdb table, and some are missing; sequencing was by immunoSEQ multiplex PCR. The table has around 60,000 clones, roughly 70% seen once; the top ten hold about two fifths. The sample originates from a study of cytotoxic CD8 clonotypes in ibrutinib-treated CLL. Study-wide results and caveats: Sustained-remission and progressing patients had unequal sampling times. Public clonotypes, an uncommon group, contracted or remained stable on treatment. At the start, clonality exceeded age-matched healthy donors and followed circulating CD8+ T-cell counts.

CDR3 length: 13 amino acids. CDR1 is MNHEY, CDR2 SMNVEV, per germline (reference sequence). V lost 4 bases to trimming and J lost 6 bases, with 10 bases between them. V and J are TRBV27 and TRBJ1-5, with D unresolved. Sequenced here: PBMCs, sampled after 12 months of ibrutinib treatment. The sequence came from a human donor with chronic lymphocytic leukemia. The DNA of the CDR3 is TGTGCCAGCAGTTCACGGTGGACTCAGCCCCAGCATTTT. Translation: CASSSRWTQPQHF.